This T cell receptor beta chain was observed in a study of T cell repertoires in cytomegalovirus infection. On the study more broadly: CMV infection plus the matching HLA type was flagged by public TCR beta signatures.

TCRdb processed the reads anew with MiXCR; each CDR3 protein has one entry. The sample lists about 150,000 distinct CDR3 sequences, around 20% occurring once. A note on this clonotype: No antigen is known for it.

Study-wide findings and caveats: Totalled public TCR beta family frequency picked out people who carried CMV plus the relevant HLA. What dominated the ex vivo response were HLA-C-restricted CMV-specific TCR beta clonotypes.

The CDR3 loop spans 11 amino acids. V was trimmed by 1 base and J by 14 bases, leaving 11 bases between them. The germline CDR1 and CDR2 sequences are LGHDT and YNNKEL (reference sequence). The material sequenced was PBMCs. This clonotype originated in a human donor in good health (CMV status not recorded). Some clones in this sample may be carry-over from other donors' samples. V gene TRBV3-1 combines with J gene TRBJ2-5, with D unresolved. The chain's CDR3 is CASSQGRQTYF. The CDR3 coding sequence is TGTGCCAGCAGCCAAGGGCGGCAGACCTACTTC.